Sequencing of this T cell receptor beta chain was carried out in a study of blood T cell repertoires in COVID-19. CDR1 and CDR2 from the germline V gene are SSHAT and FNYEAQ (reference sequence). The CDR3 covers 12 residues. Comments on this clone: The junction departs from the called germline gene at one end, perhaps through a read error.

The assay was immunoSEQ multiplex PCR, and TCRdb's table has in-frame clones only and misses some. The profile covers 180,000 or so clones, with about 85% appearing a single time and roughly 7.7% taken by the ten largest. The TCR originated in a woman in her sixties with acute or convalescent COVID-19. V gene TRBV7-7 combines with J gene TRBJ2-1; a possible D gene is TRBD1 (5 bases). The sequenced material came from peripheral blood. CDR3 amino acids: CASSPQGLEQFF. For the CDR3, the DNA is TGTGCTAGCAGCCCTCAGGGTCTTGAGCAGTTCTTC.